This TCR beta chain comes out of a study of OX40 agonist ivuxolimab in advanced cancers. At the level of the study: The patients received agonistic anti-OX40 (CD134) antibody ivuxolimab. The study's findings and limits: Also present in some nonresponders was a low level of normalized T-cell clonal expansion. There were, on average, more expanded clones in CD8+ T cells than in CD4+. The CD4+ and CD8+ T cells in the blood had expanded clonally by week 6 at 0.1 to 3.0 mg/kg.

As concerns this clone: Its antigen is currently unknown.

Sequencing was performed with immunoSEQ multiplex PCR; in TCRdb, only in-frame clones are kept and a portion is missing. The table includes fewer than 55,000 clones, roughly 80% detected once. This TCR came from an adult with an advanced solid tumor such as melanoma, head and neck, liver or kidney cancer. Specimen: CD4+ or CD8+ T cells sorted from blood, collected in a trial of the OX40 agonist ivuxolimab.

The CDR3 reads CATTRGWEAFF. In nucleotides, the CDR3 is TGTGCCACGACTCGAGGGTGGGAAGCTTTCTTT. The rearrangement uses TRBV28 and TRBJ1-1; D gene ambiguous. The germline gives CDR1 MDHEN, CDR2 SYDVKM. Trimming shortened V by 10 bases and J by 8 bases, and 14 bases separated the two germline ends. This CDR3 is 11 amino acids long.